The clone carrying this TCR beta chain was picked up many times. With a much larger clone just one base away, this may be a read error. TCR beta CDR3 was amplified from genomic DNA by two-round multiplex PCR. Amplification in first-round PCR relied on primers specific to each TRBV and TRBJ gene. MiXCR was run by TCRdb on the multiplex PCR reads, yielding one entry per CDR3 protein. There are 20,000 to 25,000 distinct CDR3 sequences in the sample; roughly 45% occur only once, and 33% lies in the top ten. These data come from a study of prognosis after radiotherapy for stage I lung cancer. There are 12 residues in the CDR3. Trimming removed 2 bases from V and 14 bases from J, with 13 bases in between. Germline V gives CDR1 MNHEY, CDR2 SVGAGI.

Specimen: PBMCs, collected before or after stereotactic body radiation therapy (not recorded which). The chain links TRBV6-5 to TRBJ2-1; D is unclear. The origin of this receptor is a donor aged 50 or older with non-small cell lung cancer. DNA for the CDR3: TGTGCCAGCAGTTACATGGGATCGGGTGAGTTCTTC. This codes for CASSYMGSGEFF.